Listed here are 18 T cell receptor beta chains from one sample, sequenced in a study of blood T cell repertoires in COVID-19. Profiling relied on immunoSEQ multiplex PCR, and the TCRdb table lists in-frame clones only, not all of them. The data show 250,000 to 400,000 clones, with 88% seen just once and approximately 1.6% held by the top ten. Sequenced material: peripheral blood. These receptors were collected from a woman aged 30 to 39 with COVID-19, enrolled during active disease.

Points on this clone: Other nucleotide sequences from this sample produce the same CDR3. Here the CDR3 reads CASSGDRGNYGYTF. The DNA of the CDR3 is TGTGCCAGCAGCGGGGACAGGGGAAACTATGGCTACACCTTC. This chain uses TRBV11-2 with TRBJ1-2; 10 bases agree with TRBD1. The CDR3 consists of 14 residues. Germline V CDR1 and CDR2: SGHAT, FQNNGV. The V gene end was trimmed by 5 bases and the J gene end by 2 bases; junction bases not matched to a gene: 2. Filled out from reference TRBV11-2 and TRBJ1-2, the complete variable domain reads EAGVAQSPRYKIIEKRQSVAFWCNPISGHATLYWYQQILGQGPKLLIQFQNNGVVDDSQLPKDRFSAERLKGVDSTLKIQPAKLEDSAVYLCASSGDRGNYGYTFGSGTRLTVV.

The chain recombines TRBV15 with TRBJ1-1, with TRBD1 matching over 10 bases. CDR1 is LNHNV, CDR2 YYDKDF, per germline (reference sequence). The length of the CDR3 is 15 residues. The ends lost 5 bases at V and 2 bases at J; junction bases unmatched: 5. The CDR3 DNA is TGTGCCACCAGCCCCCGGACAGGGGGAAACACTGAAGCTTTCTTT. Translated, it gives CATSPRTGGNTEAFF.

The rearrangement links TRBV9 to TRBJ2-5; TRBD1 is a possible D gene (6 bases). V lost 4 bases and J lost 3, with 10 bases in between. The CDR3 contains 13 residues. The germline V gene has CDR1 SGDLS and CDR2 YYNGEE. This chain's CDR3 is CASSRTVEETQYF. The CDR3 nucleotides are TGTGCCAGCAGCAGGACAGTTGAAGAGACCCAGTACTTC.

The chain couples TRBV7-8 to TRBJ2-2, with D tentatively TRBD1 (5 bases). The V end was cut by 3 bases, the J end by 0 bases, with 8 bases between. Per the germline V gene, CDR1 is SGHVS and CDR2 is FQNEAQ. The CDR3 runs to 15 residues. The CDR3 coding sequence is TGTGCCAGCAGCTTTCGACAGTCGAACACCGGGGAGCTGTTTTTT. Protein sequence: CASSFRQSNTGELFF. Full variable domain (rest looked up from reference TRBV7-8 and TRBJ2-2): GAGVSQSPRYKVAKRGQDVALRCDPISGHVSLFWYQQALGQGPEFLTYFQNEAQLDKSGLPSDRFFAERPEGSVSTLKIQRTQQEDSAVYLCASSFRQSNTGELFFGEGSRLTVL.

J is TRBJ1-4 and V is TRBV2; 9 bases agree with TRBD1. The trim removed 6 bases at V and 4 bases at J, leaving 3 bases unmatched. CDR3 length equals 14 residues. In germline, CDR1 is SNHLY, CDR2 FYNNEI. CDR3 bases: TGTGCCAGCAGCGGGACAGGGATTAATGAAAAACTGTTTTTT. Amino acids: CASSGTGINEKLFF.

The chain couples TRBV5-3 to TRBJ2-3, with 10 positions matching TRBD2. TRBV5-3 is sorted into the ORF group, with uncertain function. The CDR3 spans 22 residues. Losses at the gene ends were 1 base for V and 0 bases for J; bases not matched to a gene: 20. The CDR3 loop reads CARSLNHSRERGGNSSTDTQYF. The CDR3, as DNA: TGTGCCAGAAGCTTGAATCATTCTCGCGAGCGGGGGGGAAACTCTAGCACAGATACGCAGTATTTT.

In its sample, this clone was seen a few times. The chain links TRBV18 to TRBJ2-7; 11 nucleotides line up with TRBD1. There are 13 residues in the CDR3. Trimming at V came to 6 bases and at J to 6 bases, leaving 4 bases not matched to a gene. Germline-derived CDR1 and CDR2 are KGHSH and LQKENI. For the CDR3, the DNA is TGTGCCAGCTCGCCGGACAGGGGGCTCGAGCAGTACGTC. Its protein product is CASSPDRGLEQYV.

The rearrangement joins TRBV28 to TRBJ1-6, with TRBD1 matching 7 bases. Per germline, CDR1 MDHEN and CDR2 SYDVKM. This CDR3 comprises 16 residues. V was pared by 2 bases and J by 5 bases, with 6 bases of the junction left unmatched. The CDR3 sequence: CASSLDRAHHNSPLHF. The CDR3 nucleotides are TGTGCCAGCAGTTTAGACAGGGCTCACCATAATTCACCCCTCCACTTT.

The genes are TRBV12-3 or TRBV12-4 and TRBJ2-1; the D is unclear. Trimming took 3 bases from V and 7 from J, leaving 4 bases between them. CDR3 length: 11 residues. The CDR3 sequence is CASSFLNEQFF. DNA of the CDR3: TGTGCCAGCAGTTTCCTGAATGAGCAGTTCTTC.

The chain has TRBV13 and TRBJ2-7, with D uncertain. The V end was cut by 5 bases, the J end by 4 bases, with 18 bases between. Germline CDR1 and CDR2: PRHDT and FYEKMQ (reference sequence). There are 15 residues in the CDR3. Written as DNA, the CDR3 is TGTGCCAGCAGCCCCCGCCGAGTAGAAAAATACGAGCAGTACTTC. Translating gives CASSPRRVEKYEQYF.

The chain joins TRBV27 to TRBJ2-1; 8 nucleotides match TRBD1. The J segment lost 8 bases and the V segment lost 5 bases, leaving 14 bases of the junction unmatched. CDR3 length equals 16 residues. Germline CDR1 MNHEY, CDR2 SMNVEV (reference sequence). CDR3 residues: CASSHSGQAWRYEQFF. CDR3 bases: TGTGCCAGCAGTCACTCGGGACAGGCCTGGCGGTATGAGCAGTTCTTC.

J is TRBJ2-1 and V is TRBV5-1; D is unclear. The CDR3 totals 15 residues. V was cut by 7 bases and J by 4 bases, with 18 bases left in between. CDR1 SGHRS and CDR2 YFSETQ come from the germline V gene. The CDR3 region has the DNA TGCGCCAGCTCCCCAGGTGGTGCAGAATACAATGAGCAGTTCTTC. Its translation: CASSPGGAEYNEQFF.

The chain links TRBV18 to TRBJ1-6, with 7 bases fitting TRBD1. The CDR3 runs to 16 residues. Germline V gives CDR1 KGHSH, CDR2 LQKENI. V lost 5 bases, J lost 6 bases, and 10 bases stayed unmatched. The CDR3 DNA reads TGTGCCAGCTCAACCGACGGGGACAGCCCTAATTCACCCCTCCACTTT. Its translation: CASSTDGDSPNSPLHF.

V is TRBV19 and J is TRBJ1-5, with 8 bases fitting TRBD1. The CDR3 consists of 14 residues. Germline V lookup: CDR1 LNHDA, CDR2 SQIVND (reference sequence). Germline trimming cut 6 bases from V and 9 bases from J; bases unmatched to any gene: 10. The CDR3 protein is CASRETGVPGPQHF. The CDR3 region has the DNA TGTGCCAGTAGGGAGACAGGGGTCCCAGGGCCCCAGCATTTT.

This clone was observed a single time. The chain recombines TRBV27 with TRBJ1-1; TRBD1 is a possible D gene (5 bases). The CDR3 is made up of 14 amino acids. V lost 4 bases to trimming and J lost 5 bases, with 14 bases between them. CDR1 MNHEY and CDR2 SMNVEV come from the germline V gene (reference sequence). The CDR3 nucleotides are TGTGCCAGCAGTTCTACCGGGGGTCGGACTGAAGCTTTCTTT. This gives the protein CASSSTGGRTEAFF.

The chain combines TRBV4-2 with TRBJ1-1, with D possibly being TRBD1 (6 bases). The V end was cut by 4 bases, the J end by 2 bases, with 14 bases between. CDR1 LGHNA and CDR2 YNFKEQ come from the germline V gene. The length of the CDR3 is 15 residues. This chain's CDR3 is CASSPLMDSNTEAFF. CDR3 nucleotides: TGTGCCAGCAGCCCCCTAATGGACAGCAACACTGAAGCTTTCTTT.

This clone came up once. The chain couples TRBV6-5 to TRBJ1-3; D is ambiguous. V was pared by 6 bases and J by 0 bases, with 12 bases between. Germline V gene data show CDR1 as MNHEY and CDR2 as SVGAGI. The CDR3 is 15 amino acids. The CDR3 sequence: CASREIPDSGNTIYF. The CDR3 DNA sequence: TGTGCCAGCAGGGAGATACCGGACTCTGGAAACACCATATATTTT.

V and J are TRBV9 and TRBJ1-6; D remains ambiguous. V was clipped by 4 bases and J by 5 bases, with 10 bases between them. CDR3 length equals 14 residues. Germline V CDR1 and CDR2: SGDLS, YYNGEE. CDR3 sequence (DNA): TGTGCCAGCAGCCTCGACAAGAATAATTCACCCCTCCACTTT. It codes for CASSLDKNNSPLHF.